The present T cell receptor (beta chain) was sequenced within a study of shared clonotypes between healthy human individuals. The CDR3 length is 15 residues. J lost 5 bases, V lost 3 bases, and 9 bases had no gene match. Looked up from germline, CDR1 is LNHDA and CDR2 is SQIVND (reference sequence). Study results and caveats: As a rule, naive subsets had a larger estimated richness than memory subsets.

As defined, naive CD8 cells were CD45RO-negative and positively selected for CCR7, with terminally differentiated effector memory CD45RA+ cells excluded. It was roughly 200 ng DNA, 31,000 or so T cell genomes, that sorted-subset replicate PCRs used. Data came from immunoSEQ multiplex PCR; TCRdb stores just in-frame clones and leaves some out. The table has about 2.1 million clones, about 93% seen once. As to this clone: Its specificity is unknown.

The chain has TRBV19 and TRBJ2-7, with 8 bases that match TRBD1. Sequenced input: naive CD8+ T cells from PBMCs. This sequence was found in a man younger than 30 in good health. Some clones in this sample may be carry-over from other donors' samples. The CDR3 loop is CASSIGAGGINEQYF. CDR3 DNA: TGTGCCAGTAGTATTGGCGCAGGGGGCATCAACGAGCAGTACTTC.